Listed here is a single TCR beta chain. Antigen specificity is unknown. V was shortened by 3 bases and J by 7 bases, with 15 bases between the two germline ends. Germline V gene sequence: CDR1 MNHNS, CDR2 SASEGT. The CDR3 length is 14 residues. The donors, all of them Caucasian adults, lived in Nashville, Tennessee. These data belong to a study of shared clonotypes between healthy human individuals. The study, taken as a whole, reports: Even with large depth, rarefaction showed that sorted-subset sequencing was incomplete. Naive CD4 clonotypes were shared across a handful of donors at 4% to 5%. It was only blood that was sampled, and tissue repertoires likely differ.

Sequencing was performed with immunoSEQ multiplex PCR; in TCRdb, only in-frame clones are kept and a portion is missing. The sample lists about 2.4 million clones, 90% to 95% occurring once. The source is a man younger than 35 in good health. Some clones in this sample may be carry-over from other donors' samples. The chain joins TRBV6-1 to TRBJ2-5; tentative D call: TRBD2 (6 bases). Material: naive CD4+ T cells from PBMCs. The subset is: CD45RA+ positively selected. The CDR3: CASSELTGLGTQYF. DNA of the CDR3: TGTGCCAGCAGTGAGCTTACGGGACTTGGGACCCAGTACTTC.